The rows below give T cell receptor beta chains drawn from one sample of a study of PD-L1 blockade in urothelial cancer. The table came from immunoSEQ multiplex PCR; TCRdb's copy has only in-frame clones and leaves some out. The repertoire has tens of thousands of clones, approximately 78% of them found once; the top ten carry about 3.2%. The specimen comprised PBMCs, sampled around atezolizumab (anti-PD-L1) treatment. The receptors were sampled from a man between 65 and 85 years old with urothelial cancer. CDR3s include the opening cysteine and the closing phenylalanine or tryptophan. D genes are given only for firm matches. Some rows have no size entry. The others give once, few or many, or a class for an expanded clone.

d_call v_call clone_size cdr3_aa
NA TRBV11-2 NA CASSLDLGNTIYF
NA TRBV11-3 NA CASSSGFGGGANVLTF
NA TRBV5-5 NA CASSLTGMPNYGYTF
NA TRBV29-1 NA CSVGGGGGIAFF
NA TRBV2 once CASSYRVGTEAFF
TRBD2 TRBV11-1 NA CASSRDGTSEETQYF
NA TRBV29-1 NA CSVDRNQDNEQFF
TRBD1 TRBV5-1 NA CASSLVPTGGSYNEQFF
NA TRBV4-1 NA CASSLAPFTDTQYF
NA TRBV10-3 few CAISVLGVDEQFF
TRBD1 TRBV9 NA CASSGGQGEVPQHF
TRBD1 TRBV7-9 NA CASSPSGQDNNSPLHF
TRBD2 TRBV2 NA CASSVAGGEAAQYF
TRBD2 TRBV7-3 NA CASSLQAGGPSTHTVEFF
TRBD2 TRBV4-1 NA CASSHRWREVGTGELFF
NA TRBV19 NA CASSASDRNYEQYF
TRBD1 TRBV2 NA CASRARQGASTEAFF
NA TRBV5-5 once CASSLDLRPYEQYF
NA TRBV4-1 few CASSHPAQVNTEAFF
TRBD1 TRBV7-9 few CASSFQGAGNTIYF
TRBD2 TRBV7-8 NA CASRQLAGGSKPTQYF
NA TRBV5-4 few CASSLARGGYTF
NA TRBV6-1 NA CASSVRRYQETQYF
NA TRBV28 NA CASSSGANVLTF
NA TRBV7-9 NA CASSLEALGTEAFF
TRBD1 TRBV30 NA CAWSEGQVSSYEQYF